Sequencing of this T cell receptor beta chain was carried out in a study of tumor-infiltrating lymphocytes in glioblastoma multiforme. Study-wide findings and caveats: TCR plus mutation findings rest on a single glioblastoma patient. T cells were not sorted into functional subsets.

Three nested ARM-PCR rounds with V-beta and C-beta primers built TCRB libraries. A C-beta primer primed TCRB cDNA from around 0.5 ug RNA. These TCRB libraries lack any described unique molecular identifiers. Using its own MiXCR run on the multiplex PCR reads, TCRdb lists one record per CDR3 protein. Counted here are over 8,000 distinct CDR3 sequences, about 76% occurring once; the ten biggest clones make up roughly 48%. Germline CDR1 is SGHAT and CDR2 is FQDESV (reference sequence). The V gene end was trimmed by 7 bases and the J gene end by 5 bases; junction bases not matched to a gene: 11. This CDR3 is built from 16 residues. About this clonotype: The antigen is undetermined. No conserved phenylalanine or tryptophan ends this CDR3, so it is likely a read error.

The sequenced sample was brain tumor tissue. This TCR was recovered from a male donor with glioblastoma. The chain links TRBV11-1 to TRBJ2-5; 12 positions match TRBD1. CDR3 protein: CASILTGQGARETQYV. Written as DNA, the CDR3 is TGTGCCAGCATCCTCACGGGACAGGGGGCAAGGGAGACCCAGTACGTC.